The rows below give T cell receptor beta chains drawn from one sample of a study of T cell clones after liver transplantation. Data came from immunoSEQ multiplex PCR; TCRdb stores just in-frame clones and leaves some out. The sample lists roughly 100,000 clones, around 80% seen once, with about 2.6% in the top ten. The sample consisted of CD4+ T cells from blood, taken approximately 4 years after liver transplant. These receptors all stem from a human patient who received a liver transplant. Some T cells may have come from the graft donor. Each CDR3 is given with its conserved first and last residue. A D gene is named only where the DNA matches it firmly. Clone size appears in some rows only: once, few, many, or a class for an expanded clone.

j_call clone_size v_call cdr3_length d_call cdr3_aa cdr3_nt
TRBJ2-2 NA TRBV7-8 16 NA CASSPVGAGNTGELFF TGTGCCAGCAGCCCCGTGGGGGCTGGAAACACCGGGGAGCTGTTTTTT
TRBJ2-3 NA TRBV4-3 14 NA CASSHGLDRDTQYF TGCGCCAGCAGCCATGGACTGGACCGCGATACGCAGTATTTT
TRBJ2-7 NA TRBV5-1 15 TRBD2 CASSPRLAGSYEQYF TGCGCCAGCAGCCCGCGACTAGCAGGCTCGTACGAGCAGTACTTC
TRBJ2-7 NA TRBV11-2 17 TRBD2 CASSLTSGGPSSYEQYF TGTGCCAGCAGCTTGACTAGCGGGGGTCCCAGCTCCTACGAGCAGTACTTC
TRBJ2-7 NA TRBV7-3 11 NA CASSFRDEQYF TGTGCCAGCAGCTTCCGAGACGAGCAGTACTTC
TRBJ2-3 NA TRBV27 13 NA CASRRRGSDTQYF TGTGCCAGCAGACGGCGAGGGTCAGATACGCAGTATTTT
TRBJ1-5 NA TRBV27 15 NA CASRASGTSNQPQHF TGTGCCAGCAGGGCATCGGGGACGAGCAATCAGCCCCAGCATTTT
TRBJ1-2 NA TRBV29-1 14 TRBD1 CSVAPGQGGDGYTF TGCAGCGTTGCTCCGGGACAGGGAGGAGATGGCTACACCTTC
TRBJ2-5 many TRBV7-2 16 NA CASSPSGLASGETQYF TGTGCCAGCAGCCCGAGCGGGCTAGCCAGTGGAGAGACCCAGTACTTC
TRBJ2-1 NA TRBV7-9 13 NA CASNVLTTSEQFF TGTGCCAGCAACGTTTTGACGACCTCGGAGCAGTTCTTC
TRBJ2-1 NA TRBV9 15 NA CASTPDWQSYNEQFF TGTGCCAGCACCCCAGACTGGCAATCCTACAATGAGCAGTTCTTC
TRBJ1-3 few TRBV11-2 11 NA CASSFADTIYF TGTGCCAGCAGCTTCGCTGACACCATATATTTT
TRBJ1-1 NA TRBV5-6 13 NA CASRTPGNTEAFF TGTGCCAGCAGGACCCCAGGTAACACTGAAGCTTTCTTT
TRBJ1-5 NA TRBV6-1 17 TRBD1 CASSGPPGTGINQPQHF TGTGCCAGCAGTGGACCGCCCGGGACAGGGATCAATCAGCCCCAGCATTTT
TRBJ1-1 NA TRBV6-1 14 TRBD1 CASSLTGMNTEAFF TGTGCCAGCAGTCTGACAGGGATGAACACTGAAGCTTTCTTT
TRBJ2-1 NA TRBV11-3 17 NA CASSWGGGPARHNEQFF TGTGCCAGCAGCTGGGGCGGCGGGCCCGCCCGCCACAATGAGCAGTTCTTC
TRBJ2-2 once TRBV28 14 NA CASHRPGSTGELFF TGTGCCAGCCATCGCCCAGGGTCCACCGGGGAGCTGTTTTTT
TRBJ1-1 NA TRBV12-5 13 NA CASGSWVGAEAFF TGTGCTAGTGGTTCTTGGGTGGGCGCTGAAGCTTTCTTT
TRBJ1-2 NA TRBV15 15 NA CATSRDIRRQGGYTF TGTGCCACCAGCAGAGATATCCGGCGTCAGGGTGGCTACACCTTC
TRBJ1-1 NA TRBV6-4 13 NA CASSVQPYTEAFF TGTGCCAGCTCTGTTCAGCCCTACACTGAAGCTTTCTTT
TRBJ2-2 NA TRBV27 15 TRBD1 CASSLRQGATGELFF TGTGCCAGCAGTTTAAGACAGGGTGCCACCGGGGAGCTGTTTTTT
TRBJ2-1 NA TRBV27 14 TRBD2 CASSAGRAINEQFF TGTGCCAGCAGTGCCGGGAGGGCCATTAATGAGCAGTTCTTC
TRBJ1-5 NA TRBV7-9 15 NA CASSLAGASNQPQHF TGTGCCAGCAGCTTAGCGGGGGCGAGCAATCAGCCCCAGCATTTT
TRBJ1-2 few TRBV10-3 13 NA CAITGRDTYGYTF TGTGCCATCACCGGCAGGGACACTTATGGCTACACCTTC
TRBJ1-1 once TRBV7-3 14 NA CASSYSGPGTEAFF TGTGCCAGCAGTTATTCGGGGCCCGGCACTGAAGCTTTCTTT
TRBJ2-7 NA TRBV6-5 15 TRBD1 CASSATGTGRHEQYF TGTGCCAGCAGTGCAACCGGGACAGGGCGGCACGAGCAGTACTTC
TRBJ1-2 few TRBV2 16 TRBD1 CAIPGTGNPNSYGYTF TGTGCCATCCCCGGGACAGGAAACCCCAATAGCTATGGCTACACCTTC
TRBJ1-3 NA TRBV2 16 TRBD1 CASSPAGTGSGNTIYF TGTGCCAGCAGCCCCGCCGGGACAGGCTCTGGAAACACCATATATTTT
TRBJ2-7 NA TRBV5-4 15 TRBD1 CASSLAPGGAHEQYF TGTGCCAGCAGCTTGGCGCCAGGGGGCGCCCACGAGCAGTACTTC
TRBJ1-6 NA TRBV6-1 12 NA CASQSYNSPLHF TGTGCCAGTCAGAGCTATAATTCACCCCTCCACTTT
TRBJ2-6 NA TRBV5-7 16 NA CASSLKRSSGANVLTF TGTGCCAGCAGCTTGAAGAGGAGCTCTGGGGCCAACGTCCTGACTTTC
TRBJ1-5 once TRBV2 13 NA CASSSYPNQPQHF TGTGCCAGCAGTTCATACCCGAATCAGCCCCAGCATTTT
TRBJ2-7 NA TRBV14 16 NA CASSQGAVGARYEQYF TGTGCCAGCAGCCAAGGGGCAGTGGGGGCGCGGTACGAGCAGTACTTC
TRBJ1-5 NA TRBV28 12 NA CASRVSNQPQHF TGTGCCAGCCGTGTAAGCAATCAGCCCCAGCATTTT
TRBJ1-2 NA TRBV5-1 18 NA CASSLAPAGSSSNYGYTF TGCGCCAGCAGCTTGGCCCCAGCCGGATCCTCCTCTAACTATGGCTACACCTTC
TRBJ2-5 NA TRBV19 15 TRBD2 CASRLRGDYQETQYF TGTGCCAGCCGACTCCGGGGGGACTACCAAGAGACCCAGTACTTC
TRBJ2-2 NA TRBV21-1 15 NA CASSSRGPNTGELFF TGTGCCAGCAGCAGCAGGGGGCCGAACACCGGGGAGCTGTTTTTT
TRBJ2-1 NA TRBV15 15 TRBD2 CATSSAGFSYNEQFF TGTGCCACCAGCTCAGCGGGATTTTCCTACAATGAGCAGTTCTTC
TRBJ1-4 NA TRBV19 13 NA CASNQNPSEKLFF TGTGCCAGTAATCAGAACCCTTCGGAAAAACTGTTTTTT
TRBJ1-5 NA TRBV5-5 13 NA CASSQILDQPQHF TGTGCCAGCAGCCAGATTCTGGATCAGCCCCAGCATTTT
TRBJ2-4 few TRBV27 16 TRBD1 CASSSGQLVAKNIQYF TGTGCCAGCAGCTCGGGACAGCTGGTAGCCAAAAACATTCAGTACTTC
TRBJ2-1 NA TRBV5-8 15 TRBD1 CASSFRGLANNEQFF TGTGCCAGCAGCTTCAGGGGGCTAGCAAACAATGAGCAGTTCTTC
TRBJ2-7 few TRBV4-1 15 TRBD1 CASSHSGTGLDEQYF TGCGCCAGCAGCCACTCCGGGACAGGGCTCGACGAGCAGTACTTC
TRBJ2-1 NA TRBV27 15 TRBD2 CASSRAGASYNEQFF TGTGCCAGCAGTAGAGCGGGGGCCTCCTACAATGAGCAGTTCTTC
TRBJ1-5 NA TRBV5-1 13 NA CASSSTGGGAQHF TGCGCCAGCAGCTCGACTGGTGGAGGGGCCCAGCATTTT